The 21 T cell receptor beta chains reported below all come from one sample, sequenced in a study of shared clonotypes between healthy human individuals. Cells designated naive CD8 were CD45RO-negative and were positively selected for CCR7, with terminally differentiated effector memory CD45RA+ cells excluded. Here immunoSEQ multiplex PCR was the method, and the copy in TCRdb shows in-frame clones only, minus some. The sample yields around 2.1 million clones, about 93% seen once. Sequenced input: naive CD8+ T cells from PBMCs. The receptor source for this set is a man in his late teens or twenties in good health. Some clones in this sample may be carry-over from other donors' samples.

This clone was seen once. The chain combines TRBV6-5 with TRBJ2-5; D not resolved. The CDR3 contains 12 residues. Germline V gene data show CDR1 as MNHEY and CDR2 as SVGAGI. V lost 8 bases and J 2 bases, leaving 9 bases between the germline ends. CDR3: CASFSIQETQYF. The CDR3 DNA reads as TGTGCCAGCTTCTCGATACAAGAGACCCAGTACTTC.

Remarks on this clone: The same CDR3 arises from other DNA sequences in this sample as well. The chain is built from TRBV12-5 and TRBJ2-1; D gene ambiguous. In germline, CDR1 is LGHNT, CDR2 FRNRAP. This CDR3 is 11 amino acids long. Trimming stripped 4 bases from V and 2 bases from J, with 0 bases between. CDR3 DNA: TGTGCTAGTGGTTCCTACAATGAGCAGTTCTTC. Protein product: CASGSYNEQFF.

The rearrangement joins TRBV9 to TRBJ2-7; 7 bases map to TRBD2. After removal of 3 bases from V and 6 bases from J, the junction contained 6 bases not matched to a gene. The germline CDR1 and CDR2 sequences are SGDLS and YYNGEE. The CDR3 totals 13 residues. The CDR3 sequence is CASSARENPEQYF. The CDR3 nucleotides read TGTGCCAGCAGCGCGCGGGAGAACCCCGAGCAGTACTTC.

The chain is built from TRBV6-6 and TRBJ2-7, with 7 bases aligning to TRBD1. CDR3 size: 13 residues. Trimming removed 6 bases from V and 3 bases from J; junction bases left unmatched: 5. CDR1 is MNHNY and CDR2 is SVGAGI in the germline V gene (reference sequence). CDR3 sequence (DNA): TGTGCCAGCAGATCCACAGGGGACTACGAGCAGTACTTC. It specifies CASRSTGDYEQYF.

This chain uses TRBV28 with TRBJ1-5; no reliable D call. Per the germline V gene, CDR1 is MDHEN and CDR2 is SYDVKM. V dropped 6 bases and J dropped 2 bases, with 8 bases sitting between them. This CDR3 comprises 13 residues. In DNA, the CDR3 is TGTGCCAGCAGGGAGGAGGGCAATCAGCCCCAGCATTTT. Its translation: CASREEGNQPQHF.

CDR3 sequence: CASSLALSVEQYF. In DNA, the CDR3 is TGTGCCAGCAGCTTAGCGCTTTCAGTCGAGCAGTACTTC. This rearrangement joins TRBV7-9 to TRBJ2-7; D gene uncertain. This CDR3 is 13 amino acids long. Trimming cost V 0 bases and J 6 bases, with 9 bases left between them. Germline V gene lookup returns CDR1 SEHNR and CDR2 FQNEAQ (reference sequence).

This chain uses TRBV25-1 with TRBJ2-1, with a tentative D call TRBD2 (6 bases). The CDR3 covers 14 residues. V was trimmed by 8 bases and J by 6 bases, leaving 17 bases between them. Germline CDR1 and CDR2: MGHDK and SYGVNS. CDR3 in amino acids: CASAWGEAVNEQFF. CDR3 DNA: TGTGCCAGCGCCTGGGGGGAAGCCGTCAATGAGCAGTTCTTC.

The V gene is TRBV7-9, the J gene TRBJ2-4, with 7 bases identical to TRBD1. This CDR3 spans 15 amino acids. V lost 5 bases and J lost 8; bases outside the gene matches: 12. The germline CDR1 and CDR2 sequences are SEHNR and FQNEAQ (reference sequence). CDR3 region: CASSLKQGSGDIQYF. The CDR3 DNA reads TGTGCCAGCAGCCTAAAACAGGGGAGCGGTGACATTCAGTACTTC. The complete variable domain, with remaining parts taken from reference TRBV7-9 and TRBJ2-4, reads DTGVSQNPRHKITKRGQNVTFRCDPISEHNRLYWYRQTLGQGPEFLTYFQNEAQLEKSRLLSDRFSAERPKGSFSTLEIQRTEQGDSAMYLCASSLKQGSGDIQYFGAGTRLSVL.

J is TRBJ2-3 and V is TRBV30, with 9 bases fitting TRBD1. Trimming at V came to 0 bases and at J to 3 bases, leaving 1 base not matched to a gene. Germline-derived CDR1 and CDR2 are GTSNPN and SVGIG (reference sequence). This CDR3 spans 14 amino acids. The CDR3 loop reads CAWSVGQGTDTQYF. CDR3 bases: TGTGCCTGGAGTGTTGGACAGGGGACAGATACGCAGTATTTT.

The chain combines TRBV6-5 with TRBJ2-2, with D hard to call. The germline CDR1 and CDR2 sequences are MNHEY and SVGAGI. The CDR3 is made up of 14 amino acids. V lost 6 bases, J lost 3 bases, and 11 bases lay in between. CDR3 bases: TGTGCCAGCAGATGGATGACGGACACCGGGGAGCTGTTTTTT. Amino acid sequence: CASRWMTDTGELFF.

The CDR3 sequence is CASSLGLGPGAPWDTEAFF. The CDR3 DNA reads as TGTGCCAGCAGCTTAGGGTTGGGTCCGGGGGCGCCTTGGGACACTGAAGCTTTCTTT. This rearrangement joins TRBV7-2 to TRBJ1-1; perhaps TRBD1 as D (6 bases). From germline, CDR1 is SGHTA and CDR2 FQGNSA. This CDR3 comprises 19 residues. The V gene lost 1 base and the J gene lost 3 bases, with 24 bases spanning the gap. The full variable domain, completed using reference TRBV7-2 and TRBJ1-1, is GAGVSQSPSNKVTEKGKDVELRCDPISGHTALYWYRQSLGQGLEFLIYFQGNSAPDKSGLPSDRFSAERTGGSVSTLTIQRTQQEDSAVYLCASSLGLGPGAPWDTEAFFGQGTRLTVV.

This chain connects TRBV27 to TRBJ2-1, with no clear D. The CDR3 totals 16 residues. Germline V gene sequence: CDR1 MNHEY, CDR2 SMNVEV (reference sequence). Trimming removed 3 bases from V and 0 bases from J, with 12 bases in between. Here the CDR3 reads CASSFSDTSSYNEQFF. CDR3 nucleotides: TGTGCCAGCAGTTTTTCTGACACCAGCTCCTACAATGAGCAGTTCTTC.

This sequence joins TRBV9 and TRBJ2-3, with 9 bases that match TRBD1. This CDR3 comprises 15 residues. With 0 bases clipped from V and 4 bases from J, the junction kept 3 bases outside the gene matches. Germline lookup yields CDR1 SGDLS and CDR2 YYNGEE. The CDR3 is CASSVATGGSDTQYF. In DNA, the CDR3 is TGTGCCAGCAGCGTAGCGACAGGGGGATCAGATACGCAGTATTTT.

This sequence joins TRBV6-4 and TRBJ2-4, with TRBD1 as a possible D gene (6 bases). V gave up 6 bases and J gave up 4 bases, with 16 bases separating them. Per the germline V gene, CDR1 is MRHNA and CDR2 is SNTAGT. CDR3 size: 15 residues. The CDR3: CASRGFRGKKNIQYF. DNA for the CDR3: TGTGCCAGCAGGGGATTCAGGGGTAAGAAAAACATTCAGTACTTC.

The J gene is TRBJ1-2, the V gene TRBV11-1, with unresolved D. The germline V gene encodes CDR1 SGHAT and CDR2 FQDESV (reference sequence). Trimming shortened V by 5 bases and J by 4 bases, and 17 bases separated the two germline ends. The CDR3 totals 15 residues. CDR3 region: CASSPRTGPRYGYTF. CDR3 DNA sequence: TGTGCCAGCAGCCCTCGGACCGGGCCGCGCTATGGCTACACCTTC. The full variable domain, completed using reference TRBV11-1 and TRBJ1-2, is EAEVAQSPRYKITEKSQAVAFWCDPISGHATLYWYRQILGQGPELLVQFQDESVVDDSQLPKDRFSAERLKGVDSTLKIQPAELGDSAMYLCASSPRTGPRYGYTFGSGTRLTVV.

The genes are TRBV7-7 and TRBJ2-7, with 12 positions matching TRBD1. This CDR3 is built from 15 residues. Germline assignment: CDR1 SSHAT and CDR2 FNYEAQ (reference sequence). V gave up 5 bases and J gave up 4 bases; unmatched junction bases: 6. The chain's CDR3 is CASSMGQGASYEQYF. CDR3 in DNA: TGTGCCAGCAGCATGGGACAGGGGGCGTCGTACGAGCAGTACTTC.

With regard to this clone: The sample contains more than one DNA sequence encoding this CDR3. The rearrangement links TRBV7-9 to TRBJ2-1; tentatively, D is TRBD1 (6 bases). The CDR3 is 14 amino acids. The germline CDR1 and CDR2 sequences are SEHNR and FQNEAQ (reference sequence). The V end lost 1 base, the J end lost 6 bases, and 10 bases lay between the germline ends. The CDR3, as DNA: TGTGCCAGCAGCTTAGGGGGGCTCGGCAATGAGCAGTTCTTC. Protein: CASSLGGLGNEQFF. Complete variable domain (other parts from reference TRBV7-9 and TRBJ2-1): DTGVSQNPRHKITKRGQNVTFRCDPISEHNRLYWYRQTLGQGPEFLTYFQNEAQLEKSRLLSDRFSAERPKGSFSTLEIQRTEQGDSAMYLCASSLGGLGNEQFFGPGTRLTVL.

The chain couples TRBV4-1 to TRBJ1-2; possible D gene TRBD1, 5 bases. The CDR3 length is 19 residues. Per the germline V gene, CDR1 is MGHRA and CDR2 is YSYEKL. V gave up 3 bases and J gave up 0 bases, with 23 bases separating them. Here the CDR3 reads CASSQAQTMEGLANYGYTF. The CDR3 coding sequence is TGCGCCAGCAGCCAGGCGCAAACAATGGAGGGGTTAGCTAACTATGGCTACACCTTC.

This chain uses TRBV9 with TRBJ2-7; TRBD2 matches at 7 bases. CDR1 is SGDLS and CDR2 is YYNGEE in the germline V gene. This CDR3 is 15 amino acids long. Unmatched junction bases numbered 5, after V lost 0 bases and J lost 2 bases. CDR3 nucleotides: TGTGCCAGCAGCGTAGGCACTAGCGTTACCTACGAGCAGTACTTC. This codes for CASSVGTSVTYEQYF.

The V and J genes are TRBV27 and TRBJ2-2; TRBD2 agrees at 7 bases. This CDR3 comprises 14 residues. Trimming at V came to 1 base and at J to 6 bases, leaving 2 bases not matched to a gene. CDR1 and CDR2 (germline): MNHEY, SMNVEV (reference sequence). DNA for the CDR3: TGTGCCAGCAGTTTATTGCGGGAGCCCGGGGAGCTGTTTTTT. Its protein product is CASSLLREPGELFF.

This rearrangement joins TRBV7-2 to TRBJ2-5; 10 bases are a match to TRBD2. The V gene end was trimmed by 5 bases and the J gene end by 5 bases; junction bases not matched to a gene: 14. The CDR3 extends over 17 amino acids. CDR1 and CDR2 from the germline V gene are SGHTA and FQGNSA. CDR3 DNA: TGTGCCAGCAGCAAGTCCGGGACTAGCGTCTTCCGTGAGACCCAGTACTTC. This sequence encodes CASSKSGTSVFRETQYF.